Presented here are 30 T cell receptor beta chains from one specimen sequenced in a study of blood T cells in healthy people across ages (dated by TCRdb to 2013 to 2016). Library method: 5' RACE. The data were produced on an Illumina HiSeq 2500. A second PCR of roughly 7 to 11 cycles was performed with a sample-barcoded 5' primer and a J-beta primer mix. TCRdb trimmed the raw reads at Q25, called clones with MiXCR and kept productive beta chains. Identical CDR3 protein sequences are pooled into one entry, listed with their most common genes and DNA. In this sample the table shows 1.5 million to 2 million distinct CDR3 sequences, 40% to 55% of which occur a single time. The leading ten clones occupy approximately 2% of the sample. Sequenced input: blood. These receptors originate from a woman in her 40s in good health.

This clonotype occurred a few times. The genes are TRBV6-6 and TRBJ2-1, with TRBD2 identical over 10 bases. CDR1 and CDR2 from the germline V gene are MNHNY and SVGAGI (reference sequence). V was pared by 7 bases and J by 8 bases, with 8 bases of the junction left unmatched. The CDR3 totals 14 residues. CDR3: CASIHTGTSDEQFF. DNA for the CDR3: TGTGCCAGCATCCATACCGGGACTAGCGATGAGCAGTTCTTC.

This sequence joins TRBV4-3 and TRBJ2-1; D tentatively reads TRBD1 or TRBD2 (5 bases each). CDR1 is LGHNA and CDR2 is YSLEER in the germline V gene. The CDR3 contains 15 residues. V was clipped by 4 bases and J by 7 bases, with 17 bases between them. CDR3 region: CASSPGEGSGNEQFF. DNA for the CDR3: TGCGCCAGCAGCCCAGGTGAGGGGTCGGGAAATGAGCAGTTCTTC.

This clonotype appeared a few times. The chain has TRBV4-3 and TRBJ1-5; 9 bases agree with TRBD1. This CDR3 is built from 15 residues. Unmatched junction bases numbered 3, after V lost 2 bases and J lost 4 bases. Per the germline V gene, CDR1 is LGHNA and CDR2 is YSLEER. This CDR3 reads CASSQTTGGNQPQHF. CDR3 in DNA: TGCGCCAGCAGCCAAACGACAGGGGGAAATCAGCCCCAGCATTTT.

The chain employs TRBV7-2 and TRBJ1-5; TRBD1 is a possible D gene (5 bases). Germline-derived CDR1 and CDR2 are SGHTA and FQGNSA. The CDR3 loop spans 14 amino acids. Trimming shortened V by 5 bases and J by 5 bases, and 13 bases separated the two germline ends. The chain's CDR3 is CASSPGGYDQPQHF. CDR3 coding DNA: TGTGCCAGCAGCCCGGGGGGATACGATCAGCCCCAGCATTTT.

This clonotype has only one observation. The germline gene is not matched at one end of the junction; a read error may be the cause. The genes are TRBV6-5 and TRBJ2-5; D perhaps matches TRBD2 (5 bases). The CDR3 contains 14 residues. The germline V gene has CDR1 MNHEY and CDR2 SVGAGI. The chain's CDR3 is CASRYSPGKETQYF. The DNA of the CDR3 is TGTGCCAGCAGGTACTCACCGGGGAAGGAGACCCAGTACTTC.

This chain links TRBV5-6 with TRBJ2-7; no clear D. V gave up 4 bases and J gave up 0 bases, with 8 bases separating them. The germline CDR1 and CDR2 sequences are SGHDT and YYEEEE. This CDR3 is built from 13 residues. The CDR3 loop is CASSVLASYEQYF. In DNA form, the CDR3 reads TGTGCCAGCAGCGTATTGGCCTCCTACGAGCAGTACTTC.

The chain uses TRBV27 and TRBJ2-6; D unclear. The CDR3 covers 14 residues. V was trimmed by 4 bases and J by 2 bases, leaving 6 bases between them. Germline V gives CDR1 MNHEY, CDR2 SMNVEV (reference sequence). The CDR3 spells CASSSLTGANVLTF. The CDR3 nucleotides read TGTGCCAGCAGTTCGTTAACTGGGGCCAACGTCCTGACTTTC.

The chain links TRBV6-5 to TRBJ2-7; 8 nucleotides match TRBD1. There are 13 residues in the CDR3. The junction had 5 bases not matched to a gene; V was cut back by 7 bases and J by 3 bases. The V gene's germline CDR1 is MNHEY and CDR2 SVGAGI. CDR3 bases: TGTGCCAGCAAGGTGACAGGGGACTACGAGCAGTACTTC. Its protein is CASKVTGDYEQYF.

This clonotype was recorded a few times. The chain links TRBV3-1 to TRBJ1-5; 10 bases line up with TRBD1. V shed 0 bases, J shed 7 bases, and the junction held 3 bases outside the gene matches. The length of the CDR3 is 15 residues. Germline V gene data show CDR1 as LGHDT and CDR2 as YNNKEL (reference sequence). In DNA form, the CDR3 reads TGTGCCAGCAGCCAAGATCGGACAGGGGGGCAGCCCCAGCATTTT. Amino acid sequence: CASSQDRTGGQPQHF.

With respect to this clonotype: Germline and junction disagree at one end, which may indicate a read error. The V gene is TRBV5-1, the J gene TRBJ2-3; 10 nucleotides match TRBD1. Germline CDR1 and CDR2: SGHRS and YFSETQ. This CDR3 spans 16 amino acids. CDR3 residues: CARSFSGTGAADTQYF. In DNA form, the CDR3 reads TGCGCCCGCAGCTTTTCCGGGACAGGGGCCGCAGATACGCAGTATTTT.

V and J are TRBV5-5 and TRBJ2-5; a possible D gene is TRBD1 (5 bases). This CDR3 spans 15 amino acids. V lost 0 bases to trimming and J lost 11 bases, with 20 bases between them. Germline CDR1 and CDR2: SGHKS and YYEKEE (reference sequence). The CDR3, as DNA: TGTGCCAGCAGCTTGGCCCCGGACACCTACAATGAGCAGTACTTC. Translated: CASSLAPDTYNEQYF.

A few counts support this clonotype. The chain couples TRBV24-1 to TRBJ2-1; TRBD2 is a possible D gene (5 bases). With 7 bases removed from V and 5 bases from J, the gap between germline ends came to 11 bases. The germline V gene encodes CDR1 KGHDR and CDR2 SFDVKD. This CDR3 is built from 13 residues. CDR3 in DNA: TGTGCCACCAGGGACGGACTTAACAATGAGCAGTTCTTC. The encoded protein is CATRDGLNNEQFF.

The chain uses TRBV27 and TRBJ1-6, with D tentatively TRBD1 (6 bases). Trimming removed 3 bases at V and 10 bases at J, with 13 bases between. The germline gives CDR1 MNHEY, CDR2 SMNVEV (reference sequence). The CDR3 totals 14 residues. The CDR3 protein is CASSFGQWNSPLHF. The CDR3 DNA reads TGTGCCAGCAGTTTCGGACAGTGGAACTCACCCCTCCACTTT.

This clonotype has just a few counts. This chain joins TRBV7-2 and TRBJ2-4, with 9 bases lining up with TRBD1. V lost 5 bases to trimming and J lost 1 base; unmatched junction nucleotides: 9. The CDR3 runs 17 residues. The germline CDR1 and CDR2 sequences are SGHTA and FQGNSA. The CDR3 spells CASSPLQGAGAKNIQYF. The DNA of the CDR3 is TGTGCCAGCAGCCCCCTACAGGGGGCGGGGGCCAAAAACATTCAGTACTTC. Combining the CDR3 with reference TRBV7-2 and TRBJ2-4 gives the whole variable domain GAGVSQSPSNKVTEKGKDVELRCDPISGHTALYWYRQSLGQGLEFLIYFQGNSAPDKSGLPSDRFSAERTGGSVSTLTIQRTQQEDSAVYLCASSPLQGAGAKNIQYFGAGTRLSVL.

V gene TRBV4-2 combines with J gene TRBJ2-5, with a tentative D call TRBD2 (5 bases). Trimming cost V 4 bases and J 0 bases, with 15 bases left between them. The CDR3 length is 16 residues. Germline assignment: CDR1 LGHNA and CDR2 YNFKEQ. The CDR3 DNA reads TGTGCCAGCAGCCTCAGACTATCGGGGTACCAAGAGACCCAGTACTTC. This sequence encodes CASSLRLSGYQETQYF.

The chain's CDR3 is CSASGGWTPYNEQYF. The CDR3 DNA reads as TGCAGTGCTTCAGGGGGATGGACTCCATACAATGAGCAGTACTTC. The genes are TRBV20-1 and TRBJ2-1; the match to TRBD1 covers 7 bases. The tail of the sequence fits TRBJ2-7 better, so the J call may be wrong. The CDR3 is made up of 15 amino acids. Germline CDR1 is DFQATT and CDR2 is SNEGSKA (reference sequence).

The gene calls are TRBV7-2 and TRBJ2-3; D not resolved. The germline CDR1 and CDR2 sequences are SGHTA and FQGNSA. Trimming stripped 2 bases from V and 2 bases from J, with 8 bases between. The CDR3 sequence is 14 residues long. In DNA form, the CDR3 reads TGTGCCAGCAGCTTAAGCACCAACACAGATACGCAGTATTTT. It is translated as CASSLSTNTDTQYF.

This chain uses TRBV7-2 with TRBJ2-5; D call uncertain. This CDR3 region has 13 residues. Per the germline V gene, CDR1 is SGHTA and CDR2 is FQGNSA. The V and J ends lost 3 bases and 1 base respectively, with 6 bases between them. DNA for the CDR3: TGTGCCAGCAGCTTCTACACCCAAGAGACCCAGTACTTC. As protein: CASSFYTQETQYF.

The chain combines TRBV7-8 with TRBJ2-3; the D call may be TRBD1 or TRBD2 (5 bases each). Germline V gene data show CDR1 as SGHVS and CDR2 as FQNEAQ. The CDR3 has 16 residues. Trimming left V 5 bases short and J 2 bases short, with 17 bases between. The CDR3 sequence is CASSPRSMGTTDTQYF. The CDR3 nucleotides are TGTGCCAGCAGCCCGCGATCCATGGGGACCACAGATACGCAGTATTTT.

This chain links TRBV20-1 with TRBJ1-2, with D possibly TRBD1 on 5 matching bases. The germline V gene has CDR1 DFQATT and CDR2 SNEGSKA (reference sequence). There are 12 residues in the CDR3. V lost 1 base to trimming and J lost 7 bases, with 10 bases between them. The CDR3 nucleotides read TGCAGTGCTAGAGTGTCGGGGCCTGGCTACACCTTC. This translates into CSARVSGPGYTF.

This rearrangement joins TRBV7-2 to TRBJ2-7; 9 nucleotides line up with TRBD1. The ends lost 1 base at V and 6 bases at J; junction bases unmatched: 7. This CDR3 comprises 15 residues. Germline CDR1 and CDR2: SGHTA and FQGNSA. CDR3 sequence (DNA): TGTGCCAGCAGCTTAGGGGGGACAGGGAACCGCGAGCAGTACTTC. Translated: CASSLGGTGNREQYF.

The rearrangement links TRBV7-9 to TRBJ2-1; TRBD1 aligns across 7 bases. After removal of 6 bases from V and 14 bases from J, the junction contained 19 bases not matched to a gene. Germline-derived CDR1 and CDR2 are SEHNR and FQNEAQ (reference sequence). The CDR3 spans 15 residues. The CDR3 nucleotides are TGTGCCAGCAGACCGCGCCGGGACAGCCAAAAGAGGGAGTTCTTC. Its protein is CASRPRRDSQKREFF.

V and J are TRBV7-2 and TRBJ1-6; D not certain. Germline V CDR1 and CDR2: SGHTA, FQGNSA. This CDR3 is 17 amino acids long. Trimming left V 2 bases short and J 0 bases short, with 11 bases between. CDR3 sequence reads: CASSLRAVSSYNSPLHF. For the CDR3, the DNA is TGTGCCAGCAGCTTAAGGGCGGTGAGCTCCTATAATTCACCCCTCCACTTT.

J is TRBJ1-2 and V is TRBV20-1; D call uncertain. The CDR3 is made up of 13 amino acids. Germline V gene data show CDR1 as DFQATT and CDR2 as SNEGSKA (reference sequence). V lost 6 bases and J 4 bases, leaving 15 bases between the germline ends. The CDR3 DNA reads TGCAGTGCCCTTAAGGGAGCGCTCTATGGCTACACCTTC. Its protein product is CSALKGALYGYTF.

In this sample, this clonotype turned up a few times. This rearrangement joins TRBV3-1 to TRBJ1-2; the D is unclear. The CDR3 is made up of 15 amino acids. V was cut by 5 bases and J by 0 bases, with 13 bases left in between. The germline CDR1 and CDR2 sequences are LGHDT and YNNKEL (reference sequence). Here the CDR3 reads CASSARLRANYGYTF. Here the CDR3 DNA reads TGTGCCAGCAGCGCCCGCCTTCGAGCTAACTATGGCTACACCTTC.

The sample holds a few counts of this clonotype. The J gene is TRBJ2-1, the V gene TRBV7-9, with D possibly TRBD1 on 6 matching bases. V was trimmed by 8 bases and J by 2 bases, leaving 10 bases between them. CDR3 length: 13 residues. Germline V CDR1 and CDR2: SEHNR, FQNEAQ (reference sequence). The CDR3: CASLQGTYNEQFF. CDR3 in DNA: TGTGCCAGCCTACAGGGCACCTACAATGAGCAGTTCTTC.

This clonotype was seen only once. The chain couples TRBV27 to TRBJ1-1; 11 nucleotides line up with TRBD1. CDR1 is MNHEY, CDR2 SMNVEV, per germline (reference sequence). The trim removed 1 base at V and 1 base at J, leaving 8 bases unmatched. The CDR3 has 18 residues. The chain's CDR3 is CASSLFRTGGRSNTEAFF. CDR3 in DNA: TGTGCCAGCAGTTTATTCCGGACAGGGGGCCGTTCGAACACTGAAGCTTTCTTT.

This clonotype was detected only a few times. The CDR3 DNA follows: TGTGCCAGCAGCCAAGGCTGGGGGACTCCAGGCCAAGAGACCCAGTACTTC. Translation: CASSQGWGTPGQETQYF. The rearrangement links TRBV14 to TRBJ2-5; maybe TRBD2 (6 bases). Germline CDR1 is SGHDN and CDR2 is FVKESK. The CDR3 is 17 amino acids. Deletions cut 1 base from V and 1 base from J, with 16 bases between.

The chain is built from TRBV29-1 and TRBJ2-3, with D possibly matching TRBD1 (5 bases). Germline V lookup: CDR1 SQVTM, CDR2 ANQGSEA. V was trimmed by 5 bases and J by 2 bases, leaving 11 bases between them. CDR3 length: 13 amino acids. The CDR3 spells CSVKGHYTDTQYF. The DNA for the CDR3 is TGCAGCGTTAAAGGACACTACACAGATACGCAGTATTTT.

CDR3 loop: CASSLVWTNYGYTF. The CDR3 region has the DNA TGTGCCAGCAGCTTAGTGTGGACTAACTATGGCTACACCTTC. The J gene is TRBJ1-2, the V gene TRBV11-2; no clear D. Germline CDR1 SGHAT, CDR2 FQNNGV. This CDR3 has 14 amino acids. V was shortened by 1 base and J by 0 bases, with 6 bases between the two germline ends.